Listed here is a single T cell receptor beta chain. The antigen remains undetermined. The data derive from a study of shared clonotypes between healthy human individuals. Background on the study: Aged 18 to 49, the donors were a couple of women and three men.

Generated by immunoSEQ multiplex PCR, the TCRdb table keeps only in-frame clones and is missing some. The sample includes hundreds of thousands of clones, around 77% of them seen just once. Notes on the study in general: Sampling covered nothing but blood. Tissue TCR repertoires likely differ from those found in blood. Measured sharing among donors was expected to vary with sequencing depth.

This receptor was taken from a woman aged 40 to 50 in good health. Some clones in this sample may be carry-over from other donors' samples. The sequenced material came from PBMCs.

CDR3 region: CASSQFGGGRPGAYEQYF. The CDR3 region has the DNA TGTGCCAGCAGCCAGTTTGGCGGAGGGCGCCCCGGGGCGTACGAGCAGTACTTC. The chain combines TRBV14 with TRBJ2-7; perhaps TRBD2 as D (6 bases). CDR1 is SGHDN, CDR2 FVKESK, per germline. Trimming pared 3 bases from V and 4 bases from J, leaving 25 bases between. This CDR3 contains 18 residues.